The sequence of this T cell receptor (beta chain) was determined in a study of blood T cell repertoires in COVID-19. TCRdb keeps only in-frame clones here, not all; method: immunoSEQ multiplex PCR. Of over 300,000 clones in the sample, approximately 85% were seen once. This CDR3 spans 16 amino acids. Unmatched junction bases numbered 9, after V lost 4 bases and J lost 1 base. Germline assignment: CDR1 LNHDA and CDR2 SQIVND (reference sequence). The chain uses TRBV19 and TRBJ1-2, with 7 bases lining up with TRBD1. Sequences were obtained from peripheral blood. This TCR derives from a human donor in a cohort sampled during active COVID-19. The CDR3 here is CASSTPGTAFNYGYTF. The CDR3 DNA sequence: TGTGCCAGTAGTACCCCCGGGACAGCTTTTAACTATGGCTACACCTTC.